Listed below are T cell receptor beta chains from one sample, sequenced in a study of cytomegalovirus exposure and HLA in healthy donors. Only in-frame clones appear in the TCRdb table, and some are missing; sequencing was by immunoSEQ multiplex PCR. The sample lists tens of thousands of clones, around 80% seen once, with roughly 2% in the top ten. Material for sequencing was PBMCs. The origin of the receptors is a man between 18 and 29 years old in good health and CMV-seronegative. Both conserved end residues are trimmed from each CDR3. A D gene is named only where the DNA matches it firmly.

CDR3 length,J gene,D gene,V gene,CDR3 protein
13,TRBJ2-7,TRBD2,TRBV27,ASSFLVGGSYEQY
14,TRBJ1-2,-,TRBV6-5,ASSYGGNTRAYGYT
14,TRBJ2-3,TRBD2,TRBV7-9,ASSLGGLANTDTQY
17,TRBJ2-1,TRBD2,TRBV27,ASSFIWTSGSRDYNEQF
12,TRBJ2-7,-,TRBV7-9,ASSPLGTSYEQY
11,TRBJ1-2,TRBD1,TRBV28,ASSGQANYGYT
7,TRBJ1-4,-,TRBV28,ATSRKLF
14,TRBJ2-3,TRBD2,TRBV30,AWSLLAGGRTDTQY
14,TRBJ2-1,TRBD2,TRBV19,AAGGLAALGGGEQF
15,TRBJ1-3,TRBD1,TRBV11-2,ASSLAPGTGAGNTIY
13,TRBJ1-4,-,TRBV18,ASSPQSGRNEKLF
13,TRBJ2-7,-,TRBV4-1,ASSQDRSREGEQY
12,TRBJ2-7,-,TRBV7-9,ASNDTKGAYEQY
11,TRBJ1-1,-,TRBV2,ASSPGPGVESF
11,TRBJ2-1,TRBD1,TRBV29-1,SVLGTGFNEQF
15,TRBJ2-6,-,TRBV25-1,ASISGAKISGANVLT
13,TRBJ2-5,TRBD1,TRBV7-6,ASSSDRDSKETQY
15,TRBJ2-2,-,TRBV9,ASSDRLIKANTGELF
15,TRBJ2-7,-,TRBV10-2,ASSESSGGARSYEQY
11,TRBJ1-2,-,TRBV2,ASRQETNYGYT
12,TRBJ2-7,-,TRBV6-6,ASSYDHREYEQY
13,TRBJ2-1,TRBD1,TRBV5-1,ASSVGQGYYNEQF
11,TRBJ2-7,-,TRBV7-2,ASSSVADYEQY
12,TRBJ2-3,-,TRBV6-5,ASSLRDIGDTQY
13,TRBJ2-6,-,TRBV18,ASSPSSSGANVLT
14,TRBJ2-3,TRBD1,TRBV9,ASSVQQGDGTDTQY
13,TRBJ2-7,TRBD2,TRBV4-2,ASSQDPAGSYEQY
11,TRBJ2-5,TRBD2,TRBV12-5,ASGGGLQETQY
14,TRBJ2-1,-,TRBV11-2,ASSSPTGISYNEQF
11,TRBJ1-2,TRBD1,TRBV4-3,ASSQGTGVGYT
11,TRBJ2-1,TRBD2,TRBV2,ARLAGINNEQF
11,TRBJ1-1,TRBD1,TRBV6-5,ASRRGQGSEAF
15,TRBJ2-2,-,TRBV10-3,AISETKGQVDTGELF
12,TRBJ2-3,-,TRBV19,ASSTDLSTDTQY
11,TRBJ2-5,-,TRBV27,ASSPQGRETQY
12,TRBJ2-7,TRBD2,TRBV7-6,ASSVSGGIDEQY
13,TRBJ2-7,TRBD2,TRBV9,ASSALAGASYEQY
12,TRBJ2-3,TRBD1,TRBV5-6,ASSSRNRGDTQY
11,TRBJ2-7,-,TRBV2,ASSAVSSYEQY
12,TRBJ1-2,TRBD1,TRBV5-1,ASSPQGAASGYT
12,TRBJ2-7,TRBD2,TRBV9,ASSSRLAAYEQY
14,TRBJ2-3,TRBD2,TRBV12-5,ASGSGLAGYTDTQY
14,TRBJ1-4,TRBD1,TRBV19,ASSIGTGQANEKLF
14,TRBJ2-1,TRBD2,TRBV27,ASSSGTSGYYNEQF
14,-,-,TRBV5-4,ASSLAGPKGGREQY